One and the same sample provided the 27 T cell receptor beta chains below, sequenced in a study of T cells in tuberculosis. Measured with immunoSEQ multiplex PCR; TCRdb has only the in-frame clones, and not every one. Counted here are roughly 41,000 clones, 90% to 95% occurring once; the ten biggest clones make up over 10%. Sequenced sample: PBMCs. These receptors all come from a donor between 10 and 35 years old with latent tuberculosis or without tuberculosis infection. Some clones in this sample may be carry-over from other donors' samples.

The CDR3 nucleotides are TGTGCCAGCTCACCAGTCGGGACAGTCAACTATGGCTACACCTTC. Its translation: CASSPVGTVNYGYTF. V usage is TRBV18 and J usage is TRBJ1-2, with TRBD1 matching 7 bases. CDR1 is KGHSH, CDR2 LQKENI, per germline. Unmatched junction bases numbered 5, after V lost 2 bases and J lost 2 bases. The CDR3 contains 15 residues. The complete variable domain, with remaining parts taken from reference TRBV18 and TRBJ1-2, reads NAGVMQNPRHLVRRRGQEARLRCSPMKGHSHVYWYRQLPEEGLKFMVYLQKENIIDESGMPKERFSAEFPKEGPSILRIQQVVRGDSAAYFCASSPVGTVNYGYTFGSGTRLTVV.

The rearrangement joins TRBV28 to TRBJ1-1; D remains unclear. Trimming took 5 bases from V and 4 from J, leaving 14 bases between them. CDR3 size: 14 residues. From germline, CDR1 is MDHEN and CDR2 SYDVKM. This chain's CDR3 is CASSLHHAGTEAFF. The CDR3 DNA sequence: TGTGCCAGCAGTCTCCACCACGCCGGCACTGAAGCTTTCTTT. The variable domain in full, with the rest retrieved from reference TRBV28 and TRBJ1-1, is DVKVTQSSRYLVKRTGEKVFLECVQDMDHENMFWYRQDPGLGLRLIYFSYDVKMKEKGDIPEGYSVSREKKERFSLILESASTNQTSMYLCASSLHHAGTEAFFGQGTRLTVV.

The chain employs TRBV6-6 and TRBJ2-7; D is possibly TRBD2 (5 bases). Germline-derived CDR1 and CDR2 are MNHNY and SVGAGI (reference sequence). The CDR3 runs to 14 residues. The ends were cut back, 3 bases at V and 7 bases at J, with 16 bases in the middle. CDR3 bases: TGTGCCAGCAGTTATCGGGCCCCGGGGAGTGAGCAGTACGTC. The encoded protein is CASSYRAPGSEQYV.

This clone was observed once. V and J are TRBV10-1 and TRBJ2-3; D possibly corresponds to TRBD1 (6 bases). V was shortened by 3 bases and J by 4 bases, with 11 bases between the two germline ends. The germline V gene encodes CDR1 WNHNN and CDR2 SYGVQD (reference sequence). The CDR3 covers 14 residues. The CDR3 sequence: CASSDRGWADTQYF. The CDR3, as DNA: TGCGCCAGCAGTGACAGGGGCTGGGCAGATACGCAGTATTTT.

This clone was counted only a few times. The genes are TRBV18 and TRBJ1-2; no clear D. V dropped 1 base and J dropped 4 bases, with 10 bases sitting between them. The CDR3 runs to 14 residues. Germline CDR1 reads KGHSH; CDR2 reads LQKENI. The CDR3 DNA reads as TGTGCCAGCTCACCACAGGGAGCAATCTATGGCTACACCTTC. It specifies CASSPQGAIYGYTF.

V is TRBV27 and J is TRBJ1-1, with D uncertain. Germline CDR1 MNHEY, CDR2 SMNVEV (reference sequence). The CDR3 contains 15 residues. Deletions cut 6 bases from V and 3 bases from J, with 17 bases between. The CDR3 sequence is CASRSGNSGYTEAFF. CDR3 DNA: TGTGCCAGCAGGTCGGGGAATAGTGGTTACACTGAAGCTTTCTTT.

This chain connects TRBV14 to TRBJ1-2, with D unclear. Trimming took 1 base from V and 7 from J, leaving 7 bases between them. CDR1 and CDR2 (germline): SGHDN, FVKESK. The CDR3 sequence is 12 residues long. The DNA for the CDR3 is TGTGCCAGCAGCCAAGGACAAGGTGGCTACACCTTC. This sequence encodes CASSQGQGGYTF.

The gene calls are TRBV6-9 and TRBJ1-2; 9 bases fit TRBD1. The CDR3 is 11 residues long. Germline trimming cut 8 bases from V and 5 bases from J; bases unmatched to any gene: 0. Germline V CDR1 and CDR2: MNHGY, SVAAGI. CDR3 in amino acids: CASGTGYGYTF. The CDR3 region has the DNA TGTGCCAGCGGGACAGGGTATGGCTACACCTTC.

The CDR3 coding sequence is TGTGCCAGCAGCTTCGGGATATCTAGCACAGATACGCAGTATTTT. Its protein product is CASSFGISSTDTQYF. The chain employs TRBV7-3 and TRBJ2-3; perhaps TRBD2 as D (5 bases). CDR3 size: 15 residues. Germline loops: CDR1 SGHTA, CDR2 FQGTGA. V was clipped by 3 bases and J by 0 bases, with 10 bases between them. Full variable domain (missing parts from reference TRBV7-3 and TRBJ2-3): GAGVSQTPSNKVTEKGKYVELRCDPISGHTALYWYRQSLGQGPEFLIYFQGTGAADDSGLPNDRFFAVRPEGSVSTLKIQRTERGDSAVYLCASSFGISSTDTQYFGPGTRLTVL.

CDR3 bases: TGTGCCAGCAGTAGAGCGGGCGAGTCCTACGAGCAGTACTTC. Residues: CASSRAGESYEQYF. The chain uses TRBV27 and TRBJ2-7; D is possibly TRBD2 (6 bases). Trimming left V 5 bases short and J 1 base short, with 12 bases between. CDR1 is MNHEY, CDR2 SMNVEV, per germline (reference sequence). The CDR3 is 14 amino acids.

The gene calls are TRBV9 and TRBJ2-6, with unresolved D. The CDR3 contains 18 residues. The V end lost 0 bases, the J end lost 0 bases, and 13 bases lay between the germline ends. The germline V gene has CDR1 SGDLS and CDR2 YYNGEE. The DNA of the CDR3 is TGTGCCAGCAGCGTAGATCCGGCGGATCCCTCTGGGGCCAACGTCCTGACTTTC. Translation: CASSVDPADPSGANVLTF.

The V call is TRBV6-6, the J call TRBJ2-7; tentatively, D is TRBD1 (6 bases). The CDR3 loop spans 13 amino acids. The germline CDR1 and CDR2 sequences are MNHNY and SVGAGI (reference sequence). With 6 bases removed from V and 2 bases from J, the gap between germline ends came to 11 bases. Here the CDR3 reads CASSTGTTYEQYV. The CDR3 bases are TGTGCCAGCAGCACCGGGACAACCTACGAGCAGTACGTC.

The V gene is TRBV2, the J gene TRBJ2-7, with 9 bases fitting TRBD2. The CDR3 loop spans 18 amino acids. Germline loops: CDR1 SNHLY, CDR2 FYNNEI. V lost 2 bases to trimming and J lost 2 bases; unmatched junction nucleotides: 13. The CDR3 loop is CASSEPAGGNLHPYEQYF. The DNA for the CDR3 is TGTGCCAGCAGTGAACCCGCGGGGGGGAACCTCCACCCCTACGAGCAGTACTTC.

Comments on this clone: Other nucleotide sequences from this sample produce the same CDR3. The chain is built from TRBV5-1 and TRBJ2-1; D may be TRBD2 (5 bases). Germline values: CDR1 SGHRS, CDR2 YFSETQ. CDR3 size: 15 residues. Trimming cost V 3 bases and J 5 bases, with 15 bases left between them. This CDR3 is CASSSRGDFNNEQFF. The CDR3 DNA reads as TGCGCCAGCAGCTCCCGGGGAGACTTCAACAATGAGCAGTTCTTC.

The V and J genes are TRBV2 and TRBJ1-6; 7 bases map to TRBD1. Trimming removed 2 bases from V and 7 bases from J; junction bases left unmatched: 5. This CDR3 has 15 amino acids. Germline V gene sequence: CDR1 SNHLY, CDR2 FYNNEI. The DNA for the CDR3 is TGTGCCAGCAGTGAATTAGGGACAGCAAATTCACCCCTCCACTTT. Its protein is CASSELGTANSPLHF.

This rearrangement joins TRBV30 to TRBJ1-6, with D unresolved. Germline lookup yields CDR1 GTSNPN and CDR2 SVGIG (reference sequence). CDR3 length: 13 residues. V was shortened by 4 bases and J by 5 bases, with 9 bases between the two germline ends. The CDR3: CAWNAVNNSPLHF. The CDR3 region has the DNA TGTGCCTGGAATGCGGTGAATAATTCACCCCTCCACTTT.

The chain recombines TRBV5-4 with TRBJ1-1; D possibly corresponds to TRBD1 (6 bases). Germline V gene data show CDR1 as SGHNT and CDR2 as YYREEE (reference sequence). The CDR3 covers 13 residues. The V and J ends lost 2 bases and 8 bases respectively, with 13 bases between them. This CDR3 reads CASSFLQGNEAFF. The CDR3 coding sequence is TGTGCCAGCAGCTTCCTGCAGGGGAACGAAGCTTTCTTT.

The chain has TRBV7-2 and TRBJ1-3; TRBD1 matches 7 bases. The junction had 17 bases not matched to a gene; V was cut back by 5 bases and J by 4 bases. Germline-derived CDR1 and CDR2 are SGHTA and FQGNSA. This CDR3 is 18 amino acids long. The CDR3 protein is CASSHGPRQGSSGNTIYF. The CDR3 nucleotides read TGTGCCAGCAGCCATGGGCCGCGACAGGGATCGTCGGGAAACACCATATATTTT.

The chain carries TRBV14 and TRBJ1-2; D may be TRBD1 (6 bases). This CDR3 is built from 11 residues. Per germline, CDR1 SGHDN and CDR2 FVKESK. Trimming pared 5 bases from V and 9 bases from J, leaving 10 bases between. CDR3 loop: CASSLGASYTF. The CDR3 DNA reads TGTGCCAGCAGCTTGGGGGCGAGCTACACCTTC.

The J gene is TRBJ1-2, the V gene TRBV7-2, with a tentative D call TRBD1 (5 bases). The germline V and J ends were trimmed by 3 bases and 1 base, with 15 bases remaining between them. Germline CDR1 and CDR2: SGHTA and FQGNSA. The CDR3 covers 16 residues. CDR3 DNA sequence: TGTGCCAGCAGCTTTTTTCAAATGACAGTTAACTATGGCTACACCTTC. Translating gives CASSFFQMTVNYGYTF.

V usage is TRBV4-3 and J usage is TRBJ2-5; weak D call: TRBD2 (6 bases). CDR1 and CDR2 from the germline V gene are LGHNA and YSLEER. The ends were cut back, 1 base at V and 5 bases at J, with 17 bases in the middle. The CDR3 covers 16 residues. DNA for the CDR3: TGCGCCAGCAGCCAAGGGATTAGCGGCTCCCGGGAGACCCAGTACTTC. This gives the protein CASSQGISGSRETQYF.

V and J are TRBV25-1 and TRBJ1-2; unclear D gene. V was pared by 6 bases and J by 4 bases, with 6 bases between. The CDR3 totals 11 residues. Germline CDR1 and CDR2: MGHDK and SYGVNS. CDR3 protein: CASRDFYGYTF. The DNA of the CDR3 is TGTGCCAGCAGAGACTTCTATGGCTACACCTTC.

V is TRBV15 and J is TRBJ2-5; 7 bases map to TRBD1. Germline CDR1 and CDR2: LNHNV and YYDKDF (reference sequence). The junction had 9 bases not matched to a gene; V was cut back by 2 bases and J by 3 bases. The CDR3 runs to 16 residues. The CDR3 spells CATSRFERDSKETQYF. The CDR3 DNA follows: TGTGCCACCAGCAGATTTGAACGGGACAGCAAAGAGACCCAGTACTTC.

The V call is TRBV5-1, the J call TRBJ2-1; 10 nucleotides agree with TRBD2. Losses at the gene ends were 6 bases for V and 6 bases for J; bases not matched to a gene: 6. The CDR3 is 14 amino acids. The V gene's germline CDR1 is SGHRS and CDR2 YFSETQ. CDR3: CASTRLAGGNEQFF. CDR3 sequence (DNA): TGCGCCAGCACCCGACTAGCGGGTGGCAATGAGCAGTTCTTC. Drawing the rest from reference TRBV5-1 and TRBJ2-1, the complete variable domain is KAGVTQTPRYLIKTRGQQVTLSCSPISGHRSVSWYQQTPGQGLQFLFEYFSETQRNKGNFPGRFSGRQFSNSRSEMNVSTLELGDSALYLCASTRLAGGNEQFFGPGTRLTVL.

J is TRBJ2-6 and V is TRBV5-1, with D unclear. This CDR3 spans 15 amino acids. The germline gives CDR1 SGHRS, CDR2 YFSETQ. Trimming stripped 3 bases from V and 0 bases from J, with 7 bases between. This CDR3 reads CASSSHDSGANVLTF. DNA for the CDR3: TGCGCCAGCAGCTCACACGACTCTGGGGCCAACGTCCTGACTTTC.

The chain recombines TRBV28 with TRBJ2-1; a possible D gene is TRBD2 (6 bases). The CDR3 is 20 amino acids. Germline V gene data show CDR1 as MDHEN and CDR2 as SYDVKM. The V gene lost 5 bases and the J gene lost 4 bases, with 30 bases spanning the gap. CDR3 loop: CASSPRRRVGQIVGYNEQFF. The CDR3 nucleotides are TGTGCCAGCAGTCCGAGGCGGAGGGTTGGTCAAATAGTTGGTTACAATGAGCAGTTCTTC.

This chain joins TRBV7-2 and TRBJ1-4; 9 bases map to TRBD1. The CDR3 spans 14 residues. Unmatched junction bases numbered 4, after V lost 3 bases and J lost 8 bases. CDR1 and CDR2 from the germline V gene are SGHTA and FQGNSA. The CDR3 nucleotides read TGTGCCAGCAGCTTGGGGACAGGGAACGAAAAACTGTTTTTT. Translated: CASSLGTGNEKLFF.